This T cell receptor (beta chain) comes out of a study of blood T cell repertoires in COVID-19. Overall study: T cells, B-cell-depleted T cells, or PBMCs supplied cDNA or gDNA.

The CDR3 totals 13 residues. The V end was cut by 6 bases, the J end by 0 bases, with 9 bases between. Looked up from germline, CDR1 is SQVTM and CDR2 is ANQGSEA. Clones were read by immunoSEQ multiplex PCR, and TCRdb kept only the in-frame ones, dropping some. This table holds about 200,000 clones, 75% to 90% found once. This chain links TRBV29-1 with TRBJ2-1; possible D gene TRBD2, 5 bases. The TCR was taken from a man aged 25 to 40 who had recovered from COVID-19. Sequenced material: peripheral blood. CDR3 in DNA: TGCAGCGTGGACTCGAGCTCCTACAATGAGCAGTTCTTC. It codes for CSVDSSSYNEQFF.